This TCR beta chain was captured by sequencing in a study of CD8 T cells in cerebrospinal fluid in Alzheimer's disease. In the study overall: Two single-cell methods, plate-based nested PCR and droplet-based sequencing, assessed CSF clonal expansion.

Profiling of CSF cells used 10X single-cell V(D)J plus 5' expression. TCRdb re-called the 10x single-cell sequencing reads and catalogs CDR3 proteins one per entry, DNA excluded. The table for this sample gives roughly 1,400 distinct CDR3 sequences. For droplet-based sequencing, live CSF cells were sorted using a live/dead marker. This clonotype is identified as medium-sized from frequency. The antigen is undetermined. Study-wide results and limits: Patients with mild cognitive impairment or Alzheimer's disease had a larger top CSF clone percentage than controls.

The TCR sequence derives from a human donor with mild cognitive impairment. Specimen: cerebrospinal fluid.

CDR3 amino acids: CSVAMMGSNEQFF. The V call is TRBV29-1, the J call TRBJ2-1. The CDR3 spans 13 residues. CDR1 and CDR2 from the germline V gene are SQVTM and ANQGSEA.